The rows below give T cell receptor beta chains drawn from one sample of a study of HIV-infected patients and healthy controls. TCRdb itself ran the 5' RACE reads through MiXCR, one entry per CDR3 protein. The data contain under 70,000 distinct CDR3 sequences, about 19% of them singletons. The specimen sequenced was CD4+ T cells from blood. The receptors were gathered from a human donor in good health. CDR3s include the opening cysteine and the closing phenylalanine or tryptophan. Fields, in order: V gene, J gene, clone size, D gene, CDR3 DNA, CDR3 protein. D genes are given only for firm matches. Some rows mark clone size as missing; the rest say once, few, many or name a class of expanded clone.

V gene: TRBV4-1
J gene: TRBJ1-2
clone size: many
D gene: .
CDR3 DNA: TGCGCCAGCAGCAAAGGGGCCAGGGAACGGGGCTACACCTTC
CDR3 protein: CASSKGARERGYTF

V gene: TRBV29-1
J gene: TRBJ1-1
clone size: many
D gene: .
CDR3 DNA: TGCAGCGTTGCCCTCACAGAAATTGAAGCTTTCTTT
CDR3 protein: CSVALTEIEAFF

V gene: TRBV5-1
J gene: TRBJ2-1
clone size: many
D gene: TRBD1
CDR3 DNA: TGCGCCAGCAGCCTCCGGGACAGGGGGCAGGATGAGCAGTTCTTC
CDR3 protein: CASSLRDRGQDEQFF

V gene: TRBV29-1
J gene: TRBJ2-2
clone size: .
D gene: TRBD2
CDR3 DNA: TGCAGCGTTAATCCCTCGGGAGGGACCGGGGAGCTGTTTTTT
CDR3 protein: CSVNPSGGTGELFF

V gene: TRBV5-4
J gene: TRBJ1-5
clone size: .
D gene: .
CDR3 DNA: TGTGCCAGCAGCTTGAATGGGCACGGTCAGCCCCAGCATTTT
CDR3 protein: CASSLNGHGQPQHF

V gene: TRBV7-2
J gene: TRBJ2-1
clone size: few
D gene: .
CDR3 DNA: TGTGCCAGCAGCTTACAAGTAGGGGAGCAGTTCTTC
CDR3 protein: CASSLQVGEQFF

V gene: TRBV12-3/TRBV12-4
J gene: TRBJ1-1
clone size: few
D gene: TRBD1
CDR3 DNA: TGTGCCAGCAGCCCGGACAGGGGGCGAACTGAAGCTTTCTTT
CDR3 protein: CASSPDRGRTEAFF

V gene: TRBV6-1
J gene: TRBJ2-5
clone size: .
D gene: .
CDR3 DNA: TGTGCCAGCAGTGAAGATAACATCCAAGAGACCCAGTACTTC
CDR3 protein: CASSEDNIQETQYF

V gene: TRBV3-1
J gene: TRBJ2-3
clone size: few
D gene: .
CDR3 DNA: TGTGCCAGCAGCCAAGGGGCCTACATCCCCACAGATACGCAGTATTTT
CDR3 protein: CASSQGAYIPTDTQYF

V gene: TRBV7-2
J gene: TRBJ2-7
clone size: many
D gene: .
CDR3 DNA: TGTGCCAGCAGCTTTGCAGGGAGCTCCTACGAGCAGTACTTC
CDR3 protein: CASSFAGSSYEQYF

V gene: TRBV27
J gene: TRBJ2-6
clone size: few
D gene: TRBD1
CDR3 DNA: TGTGCCAGCAGTTTAAAAGGAACAGGGGCTTTCTCTGGGGCCAACGTCCTGACTTTC
CDR3 protein: CASSLKGTGAFSGANVLTF

V gene: TRBV6-6
J gene: TRBJ2-2
clone size: many
D gene: TRBD2
CDR3 DNA: TGTGCCAGCAGAGTCAGGGAGGGCCCCTCCGGGGAGCTGTTTTTT
CDR3 protein: CASRVREGPSGELFF

V gene: TRBV6-2/TRBV6-3
J gene: TRBJ1-5
clone size: many
D gene: .
CDR3 DNA: TGTGCCAGCAGTGGACCGAATCAGCCCCAGCATTTT
CDR3 protein: CASSGPNQPQHF

V gene: TRBV6-6
J gene: TRBJ1-5
clone size: many
D gene: .
CDR3 DNA: TGTGCCAGCAGTTACGTGAATCAGCCCCAGCATTTT
CDR3 protein: CASSYVNQPQHF

V gene: TRBV30
J gene: TRBJ1-1
clone size: .
D gene: .
CDR3 DNA: TGTGCCTGGAAGGCCCCCAGGAACACTGAAGCTTTCTTT
CDR3 protein: CAWKAPRNTEAFF

V gene: TRBV27
J gene: TRBJ1-5
clone size: few
D gene: TRBD1
CDR3 DNA: TGTGCCAGCAGTCCGGGACAGGGCTCCTGGGGCAATCAGCCCCAGCATTTT
CDR3 protein: CASSPGQGSWGNQPQHF

V gene: TRBV3-1
J gene: TRBJ1-5
clone size: many
D gene: .
CDR3 DNA: TGTGCCAGCAGCCAAGAAGGGTTCCGTCAGCCCCAGCATTTT
CDR3 protein: CASSQEGFRQPQHF

V gene: TRBV20-1
J gene: TRBJ2-5
clone size: many
D gene: .
CDR3 DNA: TGCAGTGCTACCCGAGAAAAGACCCAGTACTTC
CDR3 protein: CSATREKTQYF

V gene: TRBV6-2/TRBV6-3
J gene: TRBJ2-3
clone size: few
D gene: TRBD1
CDR3 DNA: TGTGCCAGCAGTTCCGGGACAGCCGGCTCGGATACGCAGTATTTT
CDR3 protein: CASSSGTAGSDTQYF

V gene: TRBV6-5
J gene: TRBJ2-7
clone size: .
D gene: .
CDR3 DNA: TGTGCCAGCAGTTACTTGGTAGGGAGCTCCTACGAGCAGTACTTC
CDR3 protein: CASSYLVGSSYEQYF

V gene: TRBV20-1
J gene: TRBJ2-7
clone size: .
D gene: TRBD1
CDR3 DNA: TGCAGTGCCACGGGACAGGGGGTGTGGGAGCAGTACTTC
CDR3 protein: CSATGQGVWEQYF

V gene: TRBV2
J gene: TRBJ1-4
clone size: few
D gene: .
CDR3 DNA: TGTGCCAGCAGTTGGCGTTATGAAAAACTGTTTTTT
CDR3 protein: CASSWRYEKLFF

V gene: TRBV5-4
J gene: TRBJ2-5
clone size: .
D gene: .
CDR3 DNA: TGTGCCACCAAGTCGTCGGGATTAGGAGAGACCCAGTACTTC
CDR3 protein: CATKSSGLGETQYF

V gene: TRBV27
J gene: TRBJ1-6
clone size: few
D gene: .
CDR3 DNA: TGTGCCAGCAGTTTATTCGCGAGCTCCTATAATTCACCCCTCCACTTT
CDR3 protein: CASSLFASSYNSPLHF

V gene: TRBV18
J gene: TRBJ2-5
clone size: .
D gene: TRBD1
CDR3 DNA: TGTGCCAGCTCAGGACAGGGTCCCCAGTACTTC
CDR3 protein: CASSGQGPQYF

V gene: TRBV7-9
J gene: TRBJ1-2
clone size: few
D gene: .
CDR3 DNA: TGTGCCAGCAGCTTAACGGGGCCAACAGATGGCTACACCTTC
CDR3 protein: CASSLTGPTDGYTF

V gene: TRBV12-2
J gene: TRBJ2-5
clone size: many
D gene: .
CDR3 DNA: TGTGCAAGTCGCAAACTAAACCTAGACAAACAAGAGACCCAGTACTTC
CDR3 protein: CASRKLNLDKQETQYF

V gene: TRBV20-1
J gene: TRBJ1-5
clone size: many
D gene: .
CDR3 DNA: TGCAGTGCCACCCGGACAGTCGGACAGCCCCAGCATTTT
CDR3 protein: CSATRTVGQPQHF

V gene: TRBV7-9
J gene: TRBJ2-7
clone size: many
D gene: TRBD1
CDR3 DNA: TGTGCCAGCAGCTTGCGACAGGGGTCTGAGGAGCAGTACTTC
CDR3 protein: CASSLRQGSEEQYF

V gene: TRBV29-1
J gene: TRBJ1-1
clone size: many
D gene: .
CDR3 DNA: TGCAGCGTTGGTGGGAGGGAACTATCGGCTTTCTTT
CDR3 protein: CSVGGRELSAFF

V gene: TRBV18
J gene: TRBJ2-7
clone size: .
D gene: .
CDR3 DNA: TGTGCCAGCTCGTTCGGACTCTCCTACGAGCAGTACTTC
CDR3 protein: CASSFGLSYEQYF

V gene: TRBV19
J gene: TRBJ1-1
clone size: .
D gene: .
CDR3 DNA: TGTGCCAGTAGCTTGACAGGATTCAACACTGAAGCTTTCTTT
CDR3 protein: CASSLTGFNTEAFF

V gene: TRBV30
J gene: TRBJ1-3
clone size: many
D gene: TRBD1
CDR3 DNA: TGTGCCTGGAGTGCAATTACAGGGGGCGCATCCGGAAACACCATATATTTT
CDR3 protein: CAWSAITGGASGNTIYF

V gene: TRBV7-8
J gene: TRBJ1-5
clone size: .
D gene: .
CDR3 DNA: TGTGCCAGCAGCTCAGGACATAGCAATCAGCCCCAGCATTTT
CDR3 protein: CASSSGHSNQPQHF

V gene: TRBV4-1
J gene: TRBJ2-1
clone size: few
D gene: TRBD2
CDR3 DNA: TGCGCCAGCAGCCAGGAGAGCGGGAGAACCTCCTACAATGAGCAGTTCTTC
CDR3 protein: CASSQESGRTSYNEQFF

V gene: TRBV7-9
J gene: TRBJ1-5
clone size: many
D gene: .
CDR3 DNA: TGTGCCAGCAGCTTGGGGGGGAGCCAGCCCCAGCATTTT
CDR3 protein: CASSLGGSQPQHF

V gene: TRBV4-1
J gene: TRBJ2-3
clone size: few
D gene: .
CDR3 DNA: TGCGCCAGCAGCCAAGTGGGGGGGCTCAGCACAGATACGCAGTATTTT
CDR3 protein: CASSQVGGLSTDTQYF

V gene: TRBV29-1
J gene: TRBJ2-7
clone size: .
D gene: TRBD1
CDR3 DNA: TGCAGCGTCGGGACAGGGGGTGTCTACGAGCAGTACTTC
CDR3 protein: CSVGTGGVYEQYF

V gene: TRBV3-1
J gene: TRBJ1-1
clone size: once
D gene: TRBD1
CDR3 DNA: TGTGCCAGCAGCCAAGACCTGACAGGGCCGGCGAACACTGAAGCTTTCTTT
CDR3 protein: CASSQDLTGPANTEAFF

V gene: TRBV7-7
J gene: TRBJ2-5
clone size: few
D gene: TRBD2
CDR3 DNA: TGTGCTAGCAGCCCGGGACTAGCGGGGCTAGAGACCCAGTACTTC
CDR3 protein: CASSPGLAGLETQYF

V gene: TRBV5-4
J gene: TRBJ1-2
clone size: .
D gene: .
CDR3 DNA: TGTGCCAGCAGCTTGGTCGGGGCCTCCGGCGGAGGCTACACCTTC
CDR3 protein: CASSLVGASGGGYTF

V gene: TRBV4-1
J gene: TRBJ1-1
clone size: many
D gene: .
CDR3 DNA: TGCGCCAGCAGCCAGAGGCTTATGAACACTGAAGCTTTCTTT
CDR3 protein: CASSQRLMNTEAFF

V gene: TRBV20-1
J gene: TRBJ1-1
clone size: .
D gene: .
CDR3 DNA: TGCAGTGCATCATCCCCACACAGGTTGAACACTGAAGCTTTCTTT
CDR3 protein: CSASSPHRLNTEAFF

V gene: TRBV20-1
J gene: TRBJ1-6
clone size: .
D gene: TRBD1
CDR3 DNA: TGCAGTGCTAGTGTAGCAGGGGGGTCCTATAATTCACCCCTCCACTTT
CDR3 protein: CSASVAGGSYNSPLHF

V gene: TRBV11-2
J gene: TRBJ2-6
clone size: few
D gene: .
CDR3 DNA: TGTGCCAGCAGCTTAAGTTTTTCTGGGGCCAACGTCCTGACTTTC
CDR3 protein: CASSLSFSGANVLTF